This is a list of T cell receptor beta chains from one sample in a study of CD8 T cells in Susac syndrome. A single record per CDR3 protein comes from TCRdb applying MiXCR to the immunoSEQ multiplex PCR reads. The sample records 200,000 to 250,000 distinct CDR3 sequences, about 93% being singletons. Sequencing input: CD8+ T cells from PBMCs. All receptors derive from a human donor with multiple sclerosis. CDR3s include the opening cysteine and the closing phenylalanine or tryptophan. A D gene is named only where the DNA matches it firmly. Rows may omit the clone size; those that give it use once, few, many or a size class.

NA	TRBJ1-2	TRBV2	NA	TGTGCCAGCAGTGAACGTGGGACTGCGAACTATGGCTACACCTTC	CASSERGTANYGYTF
once	TRBJ2-5	TRBV10-1	NA	TGCGCCAGCAGTGAGGCACAACGAGGTCAAGAGACCCAGTACTTC	CASSEAQRGQETQYF
NA	TRBJ2-7	TRBV7-9	TRBD2	TGTGCCAGCAGCCCTTCCCGACTAGCGGGAGTACAGGAGCAGTACTTC	CASSPSRLAGVQEQYF
NA	TRBJ1-1	TRBV30	NA	TGTGCCTGGAGTCTTGGGGACACTGAAGCTTTCTTT	CAWSLGDTEAFF
once	TRBJ2-1	TRBV20-1	NA	TGCAGTGCTAACCTAGGGGGGGCTGCAGGGGTAAACAATGAGCAGTTCTTC	CSANLGGAAGVNNEQFF
NA	TRBJ2-7	TRBV29-1	TRBD2	TGCAGCGTTGGGGGGGGGTTAACCTACGAGCAGTACTTC	CSVGGGLTYEQYF
NA	TRBJ1-1	TRBV27	TRBD1	TGTGCCAGCAGGACCAGGGGGCTGAACACTGAAGCTTTCTTT	CASRTRGLNTEAFF
NA	TRBJ1-4	TRBV19	NA	TGTGCCAGTAGTATAGCCGGGACGGTTGAAAAACTGTTTTTT	CASSIAGTVEKLFF
NA	TRBJ2-7	TRBV2	TRBD2	TGTGCCAGCAGTGGGGAGGCCGGGAGGGGTCCCTACGAGCAGTACTTC	CASSGEAGRGPYEQYF
once	TRBJ1-1	TRBV10-3	NA	TGTGCCACCCAATCGTCAGGAGCAGTGAACACTGAAGCTTTCTTT	CATQSSGAVNTEAFF
NA	TRBJ2-3	TRBV12-3/TRBV12-4	NA	TGTGCCAGCAGTCTCTACGCGACCCGCACAGATACGCAGTATTTT	CASSLYATRTDTQYF
once	TRBJ2-1	TRBV30	NA	TGTGCCTGGACCCTGGGGCATCCTCGCAGCAATGAGCAGTTCTTC	CAWTLGHPRSNEQFF
NA	TRBJ2-2	TRBV7-8	NA	TGTGCCAGCAGCTTAGCGCTTCTAGCGCCAACCGGGGAGCTGTTTTTT	CASSLALLAPTGELFF
NA	TRBJ2-3	TRBV30	NA	TGTGCCTGGAGTGCCCTAGCCACAGATACGCAGTATTTT	CAWSALATDTQYF
NA	TRBJ1-2	TRBV19	NA	TGTGCCAGTAAACCGTGGAAGGGCATGAACTATGGCTACACCTTC	CASKPWKGMNYGYTF
NA	TRBJ2-7	TRBV11-3	NA	TGTGCCAGCAGCTTCAATGACGAGCAGTACTTC	CASSFNDEQYF
NA	TRBJ1-5	TRBV4-3	NA	TGCGCCAGCAGCCAAGATTCGGGACTCGGCGGGCCCCAGCATTTT	CASSQDSGLGGPQHF
once	TRBJ1-1	TRBV9	NA	TGTGCCAGCAGCGTAGATCTCGCGGGGAGGACCACTGAAGCTTTCTTT	CASSVDLAGRTTEAFF
NA	TRBJ2-7	TRBV9	NA	TGTGCCAGCAGCGTTAGTAGCGCAGCCTACGAGCAGTACTTC	CASSVSSAAYEQYF
NA	TRBJ2-7	TRBV19	NA	TGTGCCAGTAGTAGTGGATATGAGATGATGTCCTACGAGCAGTACTTC	CASSSGYEMMSYEQYF
NA	TRBJ1-5	TRBV7-2	TRBD1	TGTGCCAGCAGCTTGACCGGGACAGGGGAGTGGAATCAGCCCCAGCATTTT	CASSLTGTGEWNQPQHF
NA	TRBJ2-7	TRBV4-3	TRBD2	TGCGCCAGCAGCCAAGATCGGGGGAGGGCATACGAGCAGTACTTC	CASSQDRGRAYEQYF
NA	TRBJ1-1	TRBV20-1	NA	TGCAGTGCTGATGGCTTCGGTGAAGCTTTCTTT	CSADGFGEAFF
NA	TRBJ1-1	TRBV30	NA	TGTGCCTGGAGTGTACGATTTCCCGTCGCGGATGAAGCTTTCTTT	CAWSVRFPVADEAFF
NA	TRBJ2-5	TRBV18	NA	TGTGCCAGCTCACCATCCCAGGCCCAAGAGACCCAGTACTTC	CASSPSQAQETQYF
NA	TRBJ2-7	TRBV20-1	NA	TGCAGTGCTAGGGCTAGCGCGGGCGGCTACGAGCAGTACTTC	CSARASAGGYEQYF
NA	TRBJ2-2	TRBV27	NA	TGTGCCAGCAGTTCCCAGAACACCGGGGAGCTGTTTTTT	CASSSQNTGELFF
once	TRBJ2-1	TRBV7-9	NA	TGTGCCAGCAGCTTAAAGGGGTCCTACAATGAGCAGTTCTTC	CASSLKGSYNEQFF
NA	TRBJ2-1	TRBV7-9	TRBD2	TGTGCCAGCTTTTCTACGGGTAGCGGGAGTGATGAGCAGTTCTTC	CASFSTGSGSDEQFF
NA	TRBJ2-1	TRBV4-2	TRBD2	TGTGCCAGCAGCACCCCCGGGACTAGGGCGGTCGAGCAGTTCTTC	CASSTPGTRAVEQFF
NA	TRBJ2-7	TRBV29-1	NA	TGCAGCATAGAGATCGGTACCTCTTCCTTCTCCTACGAGCAGTACTTC	CSIEIGTSSFSYEQYF
NA	TRBJ2-4	TRBV5-6	NA	TGTGCCAGCAGCGAGAAAGTGGAGGGTTATACCATTCAGTACTTC	CASSEKVEGYTIQYF
NA	TRBJ1-1	TRBV9	NA	TGTGCCAGCAGCGTAGTTCCGGGGCGGAACACTGAAGCTTTCTTT	CASSVVPGRNTEAFF
NA	TRBJ1-5	TRBV12-3/TRBV12-4	NA	TGTGCCAGCAGTCTAGGGACGGCACAGCCCCAGCATTTT	CASSLGTAQPQHF
NA	TRBJ1-1	TRBV5-6	NA	TGTGCCAGCAGCCCTGTATTCGAAGAATCGGGCACTGAAGCTTTCTTT	CASSPVFEESGTEAFF